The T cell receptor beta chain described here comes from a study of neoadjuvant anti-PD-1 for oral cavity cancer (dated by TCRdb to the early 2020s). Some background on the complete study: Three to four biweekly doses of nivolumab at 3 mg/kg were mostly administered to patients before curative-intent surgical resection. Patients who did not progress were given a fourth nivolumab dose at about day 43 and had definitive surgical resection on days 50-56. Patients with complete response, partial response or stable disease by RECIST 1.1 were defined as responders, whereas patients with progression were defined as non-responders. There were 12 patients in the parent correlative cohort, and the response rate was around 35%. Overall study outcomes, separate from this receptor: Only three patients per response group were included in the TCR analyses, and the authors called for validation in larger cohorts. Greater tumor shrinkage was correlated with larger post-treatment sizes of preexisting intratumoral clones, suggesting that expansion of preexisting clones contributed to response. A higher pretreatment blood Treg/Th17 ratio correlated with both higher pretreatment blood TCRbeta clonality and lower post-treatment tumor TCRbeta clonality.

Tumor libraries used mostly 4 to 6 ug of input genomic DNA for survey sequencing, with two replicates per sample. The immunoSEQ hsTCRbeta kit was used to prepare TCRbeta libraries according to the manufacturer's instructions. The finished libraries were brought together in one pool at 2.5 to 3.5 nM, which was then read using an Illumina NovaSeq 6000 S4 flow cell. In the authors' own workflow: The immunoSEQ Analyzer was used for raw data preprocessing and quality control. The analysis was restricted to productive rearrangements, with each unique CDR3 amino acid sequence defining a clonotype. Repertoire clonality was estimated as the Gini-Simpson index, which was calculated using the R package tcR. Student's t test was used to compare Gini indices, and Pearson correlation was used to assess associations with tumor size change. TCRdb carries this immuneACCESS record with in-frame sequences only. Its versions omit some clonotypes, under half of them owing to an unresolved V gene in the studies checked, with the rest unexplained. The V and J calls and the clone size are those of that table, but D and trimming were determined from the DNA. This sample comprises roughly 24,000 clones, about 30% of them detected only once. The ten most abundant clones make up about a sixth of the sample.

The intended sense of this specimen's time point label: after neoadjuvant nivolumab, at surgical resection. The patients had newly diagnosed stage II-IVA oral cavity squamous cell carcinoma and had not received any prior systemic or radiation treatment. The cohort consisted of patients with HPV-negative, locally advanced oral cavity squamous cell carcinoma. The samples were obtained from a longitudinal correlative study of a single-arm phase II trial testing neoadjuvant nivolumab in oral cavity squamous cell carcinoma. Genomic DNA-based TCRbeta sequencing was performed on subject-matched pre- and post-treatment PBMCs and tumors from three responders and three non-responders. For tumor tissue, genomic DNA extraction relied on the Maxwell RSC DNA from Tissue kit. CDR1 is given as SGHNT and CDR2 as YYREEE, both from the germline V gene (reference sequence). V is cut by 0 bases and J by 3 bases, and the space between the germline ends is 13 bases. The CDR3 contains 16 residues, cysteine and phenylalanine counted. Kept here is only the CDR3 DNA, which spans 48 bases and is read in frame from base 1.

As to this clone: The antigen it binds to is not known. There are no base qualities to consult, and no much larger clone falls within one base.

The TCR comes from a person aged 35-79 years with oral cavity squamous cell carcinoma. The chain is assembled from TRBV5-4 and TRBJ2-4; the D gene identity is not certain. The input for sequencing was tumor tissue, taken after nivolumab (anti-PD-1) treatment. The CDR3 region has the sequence CASSLAPDLGKNIQYF. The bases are TGTGCCAGCAGCTTGGCCCCCGATTTAGGCAAAAACATTCAGTACTTC.